The 27 T cell receptor beta chains below all came from one sample that was sequenced in a study of blood T cell repertoires in COVID-19. Here immunoSEQ multiplex PCR was the method, and the copy in TCRdb shows in-frame clones only, minus some. The sample comprises about 200,000 clones, approximately 84% of which are singletons, and approximately 7.2% rests with the top ten. Sequenced sample: peripheral blood. Every receptor here comes from a woman of 80 years or more with acute or convalescent COVID-19.

The chain employs TRBV7-2 and TRBJ2-3; 8 bases are a match to TRBD2. Germline trimming cut 1 base from V and 2 bases from J; bases unmatched to any gene: 8. The CDR3 runs 17 residues. The germline gives CDR1 SGHTA, CDR2 FQGNSA. DNA of the CDR3: TGTGCCAGCAGCTTAGTGGGCGGCGGGGGGATCACAGATACGCAGTATTTT. It is translated as CASSLVGGGGITDTQYF.

This clone was seen once. This chain links TRBV27 with TRBJ2-7, with 7 bases lining up with TRBD1. V gave up 0 bases and J gave up 2 bases; unmatched junction bases: 4. Germline V gene sequence: CDR1 MNHEY, CDR2 SMNVEV (reference sequence). The CDR3 runs 15 residues. The CDR3 sequence: CASSLSGTETYEQYF. The CDR3 DNA follows: TGTGCCAGCAGTTTATCTGGGACAGAGACCTACGAGCAGTACTTC.

As regards this clone: The identical CDR3 is also encoded by other nucleotide sequences in the sample. The J gene is TRBJ1-2, the V gene TRBV5-1; D uncertain. CDR1 SGHRS and CDR2 YFSETQ come from the germline V gene. This CDR3 contains 13 residues. Deletions cut 0 bases from V and 3 bases from J, with 6 bases between. CDR3 nucleotides: TGCGCCAGCAGCTTGGGCGGAGACTATGGCTACACCTTC. The encoded protein is CASSLGGDYGYTF.

The chain links TRBV7-6 to TRBJ2-3; D perhaps matches TRBD2 (7 bases). The CDR3 has 16 amino acids. The germline CDR1 and CDR2 sequences are SGHVS and FNYEAQ. Trimming took 5 bases from V and 3 from J, leaving 18 bases between them. The CDR3 DNA follows: TGTGCCAGCAGCGTCCGTCCGGGGGGCGGGACAGATACGCAGTATTTT. Amino acids: CASSVRPGGGTDTQYF.

The chain carries TRBV6-1 and TRBJ1-5; 7 bases agree with TRBD1. The V and J ends lost 4 bases and 2 bases, in that order; junction bases with no gene match: 8. Germline loops: CDR1 MNHNS, CDR2 SASEGT. The CDR3 extends over 16 amino acids. Here the CDR3 DNA reads TGTGCCAGCAGTGGGAAAGGGACAGTGGGCAATCAGCCCCAGCATTTT. As protein: CASSGKGTVGNQPQHF.

The CDR3 spells CASSLDGTSGTDTQYF. CDR3 in DNA: TGCGCCAGCAGCTTGGACGGGACTAGCGGCACAGATACGCAGTATTTT. The genes are TRBV5-1 and TRBJ2-3; 10 bases map to TRBD2. Unmatched junction bases numbered 2, after V lost 0 bases and J lost 1 base. From germline, CDR1 is SGHRS and CDR2 YFSETQ. This CDR3 has 16 residues.

The rearrangement uses TRBV19 and TRBJ2-7; 11 nucleotides line up with TRBD1. After removal of 6 bases from V and 5 bases from J, the junction contained 3 bases not matched to a gene. CDR1 is LNHDA and CDR2 is SQIVND in the germline V gene (reference sequence). The CDR3 runs 13 residues. In DNA, the CDR3 is TGTGCCAGTAGGGGACAGGGGGTCCACGAGCAGTACTTC. It specifies CASRGQGVHEQYF.

V gene TRBV3-1 (or the pseudogene TRBV3-2) combines with J gene TRBJ2-7, with TRBD2 identical over 9 bases. Germline CDR1 reads LGHDT; CDR2 reads YNNKEL (reference sequence). J gave up 2 bases and V 1 base, and 3 bases lay outside the gene matches. The length of the CDR3 is 15 residues. CDR3 sequence reads: CASSQGPSGAYEQYF. CDR3 coding DNA: TGTGCCAGCAGCCAAGGGCCTAGCGGGGCCTACGAGCAGTACTTC.

The chain combines TRBV29-1 with TRBJ1-1, with D hard to call. This CDR3 is 13 amino acids long. With 2 bases removed from V and 7 bases from J, the gap between germline ends came to 14 bases. CDR1 is SQVTM and CDR2 is ANQGSEA in the germline V gene. The CDR3 region is CSVEPRLINEAFF. The CDR3 nucleotides read TGCAGCGTTGAACCCAGACTAATAAATGAAGCTTTCTTT.

This chain joins TRBV4-2 and TRBJ2-7, with 8 bases fitting TRBD1. The germline gives CDR1 LGHNA, CDR2 YNFKEQ. Losses at the gene ends were 3 bases for V and 2 bases for J; bases not matched to a gene: 6. This CDR3 has 15 amino acids. CDR3 amino acids: CASSHEQGVAYEQYF. CDR3 bases: TGTGCCAGCAGCCATGAACAGGGGGTGGCCTACGAGCAGTACTTC.

This sequence joins TRBV29-1 and TRBJ2-5; 7 nucleotides agree with TRBD2. Germline CDR1 reads SQVTM; CDR2 reads ANQGSEA. Trimming removed 5 bases from V and 5 bases from J; junction bases left unmatched: 11. This CDR3 has 14 amino acids. In nucleotides, the CDR3 is TGCAGCGTTCGAAATGCGGGAGTGATGGAGACCCAGTACTTC. Protein: CSVRNAGVMETQYF.

The rearrangement joins TRBV28 to TRBJ1-4; 10 bases align to TRBD1. CDR1 is MDHEN and CDR2 is SYDVKM in the germline V gene. Trimming removed 4 bases from V and 10 bases from J; junction bases left unmatched: 9. CDR3 length: 15 amino acids. The CDR3 DNA sequence: TGTGCCAGCAGTTCCCGCCGGGACAGGGGCGGAAAACTGTTTTTT. Its protein is CASSSRRDRGGKLFF.

The chain uses TRBV15 and TRBJ2-5; D is possibly TRBD1 (5 bases). V was clipped by 6 bases and J by 4 bases, with 12 bases between them. This CDR3 is 13 amino acids long. CDR1 LNHNV and CDR2 YYDKDF come from the germline V gene (reference sequence). The CDR3 sequence: CATRAQGGETQYF. The CDR3 DNA reads TGTGCCACCAGGGCTCAGGGTGGAGAGACCCAGTACTTC.

This rearrangement joins TRBV29-1 to TRBJ1-1; 7 nucleotides line up with TRBD1. The germline gives CDR1 SQVTM, CDR2 ANQGSEA. J was trimmed by 5 bases and V by 5 bases; bases with no gene match: 8. The CDR3 has 13 residues. The CDR3 DNA follows: TGCAGCGTTTTCCGGGACAGCGGGACTGAAGCTTTCTTT. Its translation: CSVFRDSGTEAFF.

This chain joins TRBV7-9 and TRBJ2-2; 9 bases are a match to TRBD1. With V trimmed by 5 bases and J by 8 bases, 12 bases remained unmatched. The CDR3 has 16 residues. Germline V gene sequence: CDR1 SEHNR, CDR2 FQNEAQ (reference sequence). Here the CDR3 reads CASSQNWDRVSGELFF. CDR3 in DNA: TGTGCCAGCAGCCAAAATTGGGACAGGGTGTCTGGGGAGCTGTTTTTT.

This clone occurred a few times. This chain uses TRBV6-6 with TRBJ2-5; TRBD1 matches 7 bases. V trimming: 2 bases; J trimming: 4 bases; junction bases outside the gene matches: 10. Germline V gives CDR1 MNHNY, CDR2 SVGAGI (reference sequence). The CDR3 extends over 16 amino acids. DNA of the CDR3: TGTGCCAGCAGTTACCATCAGACAGGGTTAGGAGAGACCCAGTACTTC. Protein sequence: CASSYHQTGLGETQYF.

In nucleotides, the CDR3 is TGCGCCAGCAGCCAAGATCCAGGACTAGCAGGGGGGGAGCAGTTCTTC. Encoded protein: CASSQDPGLAGGEQFF. V is TRBV4-1 and J is TRBJ2-1, with a possible D match to TRBD2 (8 bases). V was clipped by 0 bases and J by 10 bases, with 19 bases between them. Germline CDR1 MGHRA, CDR2 YSYEKL. The CDR3 extends over 16 amino acids.

The CDR3 region has the DNA TGTGCCAGCAGTAGACAGGGGGCTTACACCGGGGAGCTGTTTTTT. Translation gives CASSRQGAYTGELFF. This sequence joins TRBV6-5 and TRBJ2-2, with 10 bases fitting TRBD1. The germline V gene encodes CDR1 MNHEY and CDR2 SVGAGI. V lost 5 bases and J lost 3; bases outside the gene matches: 3. CDR3 size: 15 residues.

The chain joins TRBV6-5 to TRBJ2-7, with 7 positions matching TRBD1. The ends lost 2 bases at V and 3 bases at J; junction bases unmatched: 7. The germline V gene encodes CDR1 MNHEY and CDR2 SVGAGI. The CDR3 runs to 15 residues. Here the CDR3 reads CASSYEAAGGYEQYF. CDR3 nucleotides: TGTGCCAGCAGTTACGAAGCGGCAGGGGGCTACGAGCAGTACTTC.

CDR3 region: CASSSAGTGLNTEAFF. DNA for the CDR3: TGCGCCAGCAGCTCCGCCGGGACAGGGCTGAACACTGAAGCTTTCTTT. V gene TRBV5-1 combines with J gene TRBJ1-1; 9 bases line up with TRBD1. Germline CDR1 reads SGHRS; CDR2 reads YFSETQ. The CDR3 covers 16 residues. V shed 3 bases and J 0 bases; nucleotides not matched to a gene: 6.

CDR3 region: CSVAGETGVGNTIYF. In nucleotides, the CDR3 is TGCAGCGTTGCTGGGGAGACAGGGGTTGGAAACACCATATATTTT. This chain joins TRBV29-1 and TRBJ1-3, with TRBD1 identical over 8 bases. Germline lookup yields CDR1 SQVTM and CDR2 ANQGSEA. The CDR3 is 15 amino acids. V trimming: 4 bases; J trimming: 3 bases; junction bases outside the gene matches: 8.

The chain is built from TRBV3-1 (or the pseudogene TRBV3-2) and TRBJ2-3; D gene unclear. Germline CDR1 and CDR2: LGHDT and YNNKEL (reference sequence). The CDR3 runs to 14 residues. Trimming removed 2 bases at V and 0 bases at J, with 6 bases between. CDR3 amino acids: CASSQLTSTDTQYF. The CDR3 nucleotides read TGTGCCAGCAGCCAACTTACTAGCACAGATACGCAGTATTTT.

This clone came up once. The rearrangement links TRBV19 to TRBJ2-1; 10 positions agree with TRBD1. Unmatched junction bases numbered 1, after V lost 6 bases and J lost 2 bases. The germline V gene has CDR1 LNHDA and CDR2 SQIVND (reference sequence). The CDR3 has 14 residues. CDR3 DNA sequence: TGTGCCAGTAGCGGACAGGGGGCCTACAATGAGCAGTTCTTC. Protein product: CASSGQGAYNEQFF.

The CDR3 region is CASSIGAGAGNTGELFF. The CDR3 DNA reads TGCGCCAGCAGCATCGGCGCGGGCGCTGGTAACACCGGGGAGCTGTTTTTT. This chain connects TRBV4-1 to TRBJ2-2, with D perhaps matching TRBD2 (5 bases). There are 17 residues in the CDR3. In germline, CDR1 is MGHRA, CDR2 YSYEKL. The V end lost 5 bases, the J end lost 2 bases, and 18 bases lay between the germline ends.

This clone appeared once. The CDR3 here is CSVEGGDRLSKETQYF. In DNA form, the CDR3 reads TGCAGCGTTGAAGGAGGGGACAGACTCTCAAAAGAGACCCAGTACTTC. V is TRBV29-1 and J is TRBJ2-5, with 7 bases identical to TRBD1. The ends lost 1 base at V and 3 bases at J; junction bases unmatched: 11. The CDR3 is 16 residues long. Germline-derived CDR1 and CDR2 are SQVTM and ANQGSEA.

This clone was recorded once. The V gene is TRBV7-2, the J gene TRBJ2-3, with D uncertain. The germline CDR1 and CDR2 sequences are SGHTA and FQGNSA. The CDR3 sequence is 13 residues long. The ends were cut back, 10 bases at V and 0 bases at J, with 11 bases in the middle. For the CDR3, the DNA is TGTGCCACCTCTACCGTCAGCACAGATACGCAGTATTTT. This gives the protein CATSTVSTDTQYF. Full variable domain (missing parts from reference TRBV7-2 and TRBJ2-3): GAGVSQSPSNKVTEKGKDVELRCDPISGHTALYWYRQSLGQGLEFLIYFQGNSAPDKSGLPSDRFSAERTGGSVSTLTIQRTQQEDSAVYLCATSTVSTDTQYFGPGTRLTVL.

The rearrangement uses TRBV19 and TRBJ2-1; TRBD1 might be the D (7 bases). Per the germline V gene, CDR1 is LNHDA and CDR2 is SQIVND (reference sequence). The CDR3 covers 14 residues. Trimming left V 3 bases short and J 14 bases short, with 20 bases between. CDR3 nucleotides: TGTGCCAGTAGTATTAGGTGGGACTCCGGGACAGAGTTCTTC. Encoded protein: CASSIRWDSGTEFF.